This T cell receptor (beta chain) originates from a study of beta chain features in type 1 diabetes. Background on the study: The patients were much like the healthy donors in age, gender and cell yields. Broader study findings: TCRB repertoires of naive, central memory and Treg cells appeared more similar among patients than among healthy donors. Shorter templates might be favored by PCR, equally in patients and controls. Moderately but significantly shorter TCRB CDR3s were found in Type 1 diabetes patients in all four CD4+ subsets. Insertion counts at VDJ junctions were lower in type 1 diabetes patients, who also showed more deletions there.

Expressed TCRB transcripts were sequenced because the entire RNA isolate underwent reverse transcription. Sequencing was performed with immunoSEQ multiplex PCR; in TCRdb, only in-frame clones are kept and a portion is missing. The table records a few hundred thousand clones, roughly an eighth of them present only once. V shed 1 base and J shed 2 bases, with 16 bases lying between them. Germline CDR1 is SGHAT and CDR2 is FQNNGV. The CDR3 sequence is 17 residues long. For this clone: The antigen is not known.

This chain links TRBV11-2 with TRBJ2-3; D is perhaps TRBD1 (6 bases). This receptor was identified in a man aged 30-40 years with type 1 diabetes. Material for sequencing was naive CD4+ T cells from blood. The chain's CDR3 is CASSLGKWGRDTDTQYF. Here the CDR3 DNA reads TGTGCCAGCAGCTTAGGCAAGTGGGGGCGCGACACAGATACGCAGTATTTT.